Presented here are 8 T cell receptor beta chains from one specimen sequenced in a study of cytomegalovirus exposure and HLA in healthy donors. Researchers ran the PCR with 60 Vbeta and 13 Jbeta primers. The repertoire was sequenced with immunoSEQ multiplex PCR; TCRdb's copy has only in-frame clones and lacks some. This table has about 200,000 clones, roughly three quarters appearing once. The sample was PBMCs. The receptors here all came from a male donor in good health and CMV-seropositive.

This clone was counted a single time. The chain uses TRBV9 and TRBJ2-1; weak D call: TRBD2 (6 bases). The CDR3 extends over 15 amino acids. V gave up 1 base and J gave up 4 bases, with 12 bases separating them. CDR1 SGDLS and CDR2 YYNGEE come from the germline V gene. The CDR3 DNA reads TGTGCCAGCAGCGTAACGGGAGCCAAATACAATGAGCAGTTCTTC. Encoded protein: CASSVTGAKYNEQFF. Using reference TRBV9 and TRBJ2-1 for the parts outside the CDR3, the full variable domain is DSGVTQTPKHLITATGQRVTLRCSPRSGDLSVYWYQQSLDQGLQFLIQYYNGEERAKGNILERFSAQQFPDLHSELNLSSLELGDSALYFCASSVTGAKYNEQFFGPGTRLTVL.

The CDR3 spells CATSRGAGSYNEQFF. The CDR3 nucleotides are TGTGCCACCAGCAGAGGTGCGGGGTCCTACAATGAGCAGTTCTTC. The J gene is TRBJ2-1, the V gene TRBV15; the D gene is possibly TRBD2 (6 bases). Trimming cost V 1 base and J 1 base, with 8 bases left between them. Per germline, CDR1 LNHNV and CDR2 YYDKDF (reference sequence). This CDR3 has 15 residues.

A few counts support this clone. The rearrangement links TRBV19 to TRBJ2-6, with TRBD1 identical over 7 bases. The CDR3 has 15 residues. V was clipped by 5 bases and J by 4 bases; unmatched bases: 5. From germline, CDR1 is LNHDA and CDR2 SQIVND (reference sequence). For the CDR3, the DNA is TGTGCCAGTAGTTCGAGGGGGCGGGGGGCCAACGTCCTGACTTTC. Its translation: CASSSRGRGANVLTF.

This clone was seen only once. The chain combines TRBV2 with TRBJ1-3; 10 nucleotides agree with TRBD1. Germline CDR1 and CDR2: SNHLY and FYNNEI. Losses at the gene ends were 5 bases for V and 5 bases for J; bases not matched to a gene: 3. The CDR3 sequence is 14 residues long. CDR3 amino acids: CASSQDRGRNTIYF. CDR3 DNA sequence: TGTGCCAGCAGTCAGGACAGGGGGAGAAACACCATATATTTT.

In its sample, this clone was seen once. The chain combines TRBV5-1 with TRBJ2-3, with D possibly TRBD2 on 5 matching bases. The CDR3 sequence is 17 residues long. CDR1 is SGHRS, CDR2 YFSETQ, per germline. Trimming stripped 0 bases from V and 1 base from J, with 15 bases between. The CDR3 region has the DNA TGCGCCAGCAGCTTGGCCCGGTGGGAGATGCGCACAGATACGCAGTATTTT. Its translation is CASSLARWEMRTDTQYF. The full variable domain, in which reference TRBV5-1 and TRBJ2-3 provide the parts outside the CDR3, is KAGVTQTPRYLIKTRGQQVTLSCSPISGHRSVSWYQQTPGQGLQFLFEYFSETQRNKGNFPGRFSGRQFSNSRSEMNVSTLELGDSALYLCASSLARWEMRTDTQYFGPGTRLTVL.

The V and J genes are TRBV4-2 and TRBJ2-4, with a weak D call TRBD1 (5 bases). The V and J ends lost 2 bases and 3 bases respectively, with 8 bases between them. This CDR3 region has 14 residues. CDR1 LGHNA and CDR2 YNFKEQ come from the germline V gene. The CDR3 loop reads CASSQNTGKNIQYF. The DNA for the CDR3 is TGTGCCAGCAGCCAAAACACAGGCAAAAACATTCAGTACTTC.

V and J are TRBV6-6 and TRBJ2-7, with TRBD2 identical over 11 bases. The CDR3 is 14 amino acids. With 9 bases clipped from V and 1 base from J, the junction kept 5 bases outside the gene matches. Germline CDR1 is MNHNY and CDR2 is SVGAGI (reference sequence). CDR3 region: CASERTSGSYEQYF. Written as DNA, the CDR3 is TGTGCCAGTGAGAGGACTAGCGGGTCCTACGAGCAGTACTTC.

This clone was detected a few times. CDR3 sequence reads: CASSLSSSSTSAFSYEQYF. For the CDR3, the DNA is TGTGCCAGCAGCCTCTCCTCTTCCTCGACTAGCGCGTTCTCCTACGAGCAGTACTTC. The chain carries TRBV7-8 and TRBJ2-7; 8 positions match TRBD2. Germline V gene data show CDR1 as SGHVS and CDR2 as FQNEAQ. V was clipped by 5 bases and J by 0 bases; unmatched bases: 18. The CDR3 is 19 amino acids.